The rows below give T cell receptor beta chains drawn from one sample of a study of shared clonotypes between healthy human individuals. The protocol was immunoSEQ multiplex PCR, while the TCRdb copy is restricted to in-frame clones and leaves out a portion. Of 500,000 to 700,000 clones listed, 85% to 95% are singletons. The sample consisted of naive CD8+ T cells sorted from blood. These receptor sequences come from a woman between 25 and 40 years old in good health. Each CDR3 is given without its conserved first and last residue. Fields, in order: V gene, CDR3 protein.

>TRBV4-1
ASSQLGLAGPYEQY
>TRBV19
ASSIGNTGELF
>TRBV6-5
ASSPSAQGNEQF
>TRBV28
ASSFGAGAGTGELF
>TRBV6-6
ASSYSRLGEQY
>TRBV10-1
ASSGSPPYEQY
>TRBV30
AWSGTGGYEQY
>TRBV11-2
ASSLGSGVGYGYT
>TRBV10-3
AISLGDGRSTLH
>TRBV10-1
ASSESRLASENIQY
>TRBV5-8
ASSLADLLAGVGEQF
>TRBV2
ASSEFLAATYEQY
>TRBV28
ASSGLAGENPGELF
>TRBV5-4
ASSRDTTYEQY
>TRBV27
ASSQGAQGQNTGELF
>TRBV7-9
ASGYFRGKLAYEQY
>TRBV28
ASQDGYNSPLH
>TRBV5-1
ASSLADGGISTDTQY
>TRBV27
ASSITPGSYEQY
>TRBV7-5
VRSRWGSQPQH
>TRBV4-1
ASSPRGETEAF
>TRBV7-9
ASSLAGTVLYYGYT
>TRBV2
ASSFKGGGMYGYT
>TRBV27
ASSFVTSGGSMF
>TRBV7-9
ASSSSGMFYNEQF
>TRBV19
ASISSQSYEQY
>TRBV28
ASSPLGNQPQH
>TRBV28
ASSLTPQGIRAEAF
>TRBV7-9
ASSRGGRSSYEQY
>TRBV27
ASSLIASLDEQF
>TRBV4-2
ASSQESLAGETGELF
>TRBV7-3
ASSSRLAFHYEQY
>TRBV5-5
ASSFDRVPYNEQF
>TRBV5-6
ASSSPVAAASGNEQF
>TRBV7-2
ASSLGTGVYEQY
>TRBV28
ASSFPGLGYNEQF
>TRBV28
ASGVGGTEAF
>TRBV2
ASSVTSSEEQY
>TRBV4-1
ASSQESLAGYEQY
>TRBV19
ASSITRSSYEQY
>TRBV4-1
ASSHASGNTWQF
>TRBV6-5
ASSYGGGNEKLF
>TRBV5-1
ASSLRLWGVNEQF
>TRBV5-1
ASSPGGNEQY
>TRBV27
ASKDTGVSGYT
>TRBV7-9
ASSLALSYEQY
>TRBV5-4
ASSIGQDGPIYEQY
>TRBV27
ASLGGPTYEQY
>TRBV7-9
ASSLERVEAF
>TRBV7-6
ARAWGRGPLYEQY
>TRBV7-8
ASSSTEGEQF
>TRBV28
ASSLFQGQETQY
>TRBV19
ASTMGTSANNEQF
>TRBV15
ATSSPEQGALETQY
>TRBV29-1
SVLAGDGYEQY
>TRBV5-1
ASSLLPGTPDSGNTIY
>TRBV5-4
ASSLGPDQPQH